This TCR beta chain was sequenced for a study of cytomegalovirus exposure and HLA in healthy donors. Study-level results: High sensitivity and specificity were reportedly achieved when the classifier diagnosed cytomegalovirus status. Being productive about 87% or about 30% of the time was typical of most TCR beta V segments in an earlier analysis. Common viral pathogens were later found to be apparently linked to several of the most significant clusters. Among TCR beta chains, those listed as cytomegalovirus-associated numbered some 160.

Germline lookup yields CDR1 MNHNY and CDR2 SVGAGI (reference sequence). The CDR3 has 14 residues. The V and J ends lost 7 bases and 1 base respectively, with 14 bases between them. This clone has only one observation. Its antigen is undetermined. Vbeta (60) and Jbeta (13) primers were used in the PCR. Repertoires were generated with immunoSEQ multiplex PCR, while TCRdb's copy carries only in-frame clones and drops some. The sample includes some 150,000 clones, approximately 79% seen only once; the top ten take around 0.7%. This rearrangement joins TRBV6-6 to TRBJ2-7; D may be TRBD2 (6 bases). This sequence was found in a male donor in good health and CMV-seronegative. The sequencing sample was made of PBMCs. CDR3 sequence (DNA): TGTGCCAGCAAAGGCTTTGGAGGGTCCTACGAGCAGTACTTC. Translation: CASKGFGGSYEQYF.